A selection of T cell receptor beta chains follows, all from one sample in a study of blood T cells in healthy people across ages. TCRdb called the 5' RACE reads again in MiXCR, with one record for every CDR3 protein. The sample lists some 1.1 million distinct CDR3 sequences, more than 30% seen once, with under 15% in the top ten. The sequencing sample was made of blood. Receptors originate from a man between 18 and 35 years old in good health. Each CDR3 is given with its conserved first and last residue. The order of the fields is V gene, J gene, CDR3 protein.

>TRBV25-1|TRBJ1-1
CASSETGAREAFF
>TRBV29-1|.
CSVEGTNGAPYNEQYF
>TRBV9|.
CASSEEFRASSYNEQYF
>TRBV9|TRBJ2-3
CASSAGQGASSDTQYF
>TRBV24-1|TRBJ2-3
CATSDRDGTSGYTDTQYF
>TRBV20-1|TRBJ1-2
CSARVGTEPWGYTF
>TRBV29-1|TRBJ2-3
CSVGAGRVSNTQYF
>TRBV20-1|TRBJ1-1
CSASGQLNTEAFF
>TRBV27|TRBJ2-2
CASSLTGGFTGELFF
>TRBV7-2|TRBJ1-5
CASSYSRGQISNQPQHF
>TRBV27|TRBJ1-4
CASSSSTGLDEKLFF
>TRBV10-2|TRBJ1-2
CASSESLAIYGYTF
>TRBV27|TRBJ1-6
CASSVNYYNSPLHF
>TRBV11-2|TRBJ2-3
CASSQMITGSDTQYF
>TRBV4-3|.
CASSQAGSSYNEQYF
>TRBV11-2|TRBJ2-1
CASSLGQPNEQFF
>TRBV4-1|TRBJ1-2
CASSRPGQGPGYTF
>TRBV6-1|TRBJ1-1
CASSLPGGVATEAFF
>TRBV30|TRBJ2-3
CAWSRAVIGTDTQYF
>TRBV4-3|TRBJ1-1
CASSRGQMNTEAFF
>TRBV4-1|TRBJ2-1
CASSQVQRAGVTYNEQFF
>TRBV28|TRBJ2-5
CASSLFEETQYF
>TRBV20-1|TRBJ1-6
CSARAGGNSYNSPLHF
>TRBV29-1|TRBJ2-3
CSVVQGPDTQYF